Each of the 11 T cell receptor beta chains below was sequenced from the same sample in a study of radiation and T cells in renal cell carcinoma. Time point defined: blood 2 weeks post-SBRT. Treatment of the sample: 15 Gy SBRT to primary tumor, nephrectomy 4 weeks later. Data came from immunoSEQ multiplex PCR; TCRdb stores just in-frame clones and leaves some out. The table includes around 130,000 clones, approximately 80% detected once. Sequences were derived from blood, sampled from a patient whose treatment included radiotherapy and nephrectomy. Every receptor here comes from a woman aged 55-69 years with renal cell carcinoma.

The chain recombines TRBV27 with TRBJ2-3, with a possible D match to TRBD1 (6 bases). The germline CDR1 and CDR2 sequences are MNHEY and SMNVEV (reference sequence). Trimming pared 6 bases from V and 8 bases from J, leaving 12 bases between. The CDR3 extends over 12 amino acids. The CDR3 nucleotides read TGTGCCAGCAGACCAGGGGAGAGTACGCAGTATTTT. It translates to CASRPGESTQYF.

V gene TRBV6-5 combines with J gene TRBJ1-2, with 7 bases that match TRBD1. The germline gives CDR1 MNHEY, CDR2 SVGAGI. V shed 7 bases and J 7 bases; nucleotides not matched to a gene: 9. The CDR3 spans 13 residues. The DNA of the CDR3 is TGTGCCAGCAACAAAGGGGCAGGGGGTGGCTACACCTTC. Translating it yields CASNKGAGGGYTF.

CDR3 sequence: CASSPVRDLTDTQYF. The CDR3 nucleotides read TGTGCCAGCTCACCGGTGCGGGACCTCACAGATACGCAGTATTTT. The rearrangement links TRBV18 to TRBJ2-3, with D possibly being TRBD2 (6 bases). CDR1 is KGHSH, CDR2 LQKENI, per germline. The CDR3 extends over 15 amino acids. Trimming took 3 bases from V and 2 from J, leaving 12 bases between them.

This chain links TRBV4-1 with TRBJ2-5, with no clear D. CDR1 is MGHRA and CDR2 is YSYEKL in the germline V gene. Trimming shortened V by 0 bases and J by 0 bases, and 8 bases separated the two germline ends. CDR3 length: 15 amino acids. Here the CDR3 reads CASSQEAVDQETQYF. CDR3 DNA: TGCGCCAGCAGCCAAGAAGCCGTTGACCAAGAGACCCAGTACTTC.

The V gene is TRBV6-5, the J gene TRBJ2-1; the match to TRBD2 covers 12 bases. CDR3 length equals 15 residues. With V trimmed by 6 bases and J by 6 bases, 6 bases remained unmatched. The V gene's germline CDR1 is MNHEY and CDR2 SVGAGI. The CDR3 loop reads CASRKLAGGRNEQFF. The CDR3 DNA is TGTGCCAGCAGAAAACTAGCGGGGGGCCGCAATGAGCAGTTCTTC.

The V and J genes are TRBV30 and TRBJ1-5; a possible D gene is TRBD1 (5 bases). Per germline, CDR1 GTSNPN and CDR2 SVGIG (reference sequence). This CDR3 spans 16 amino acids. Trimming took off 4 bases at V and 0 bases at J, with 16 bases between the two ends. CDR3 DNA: TGTGCCTGGACTCTGGGTGGGGCCCCTAGCAATCAGCCCCAGCATTTT. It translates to CAWTLGGAPSNQPQHF.

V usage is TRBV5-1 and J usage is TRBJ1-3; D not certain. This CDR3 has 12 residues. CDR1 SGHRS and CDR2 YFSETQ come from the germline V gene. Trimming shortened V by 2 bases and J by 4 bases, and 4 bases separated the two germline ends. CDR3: CASSFPGNTIYF. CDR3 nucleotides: TGCGCCAGCAGCTTCCCCGGAAACACCATATATTTT.

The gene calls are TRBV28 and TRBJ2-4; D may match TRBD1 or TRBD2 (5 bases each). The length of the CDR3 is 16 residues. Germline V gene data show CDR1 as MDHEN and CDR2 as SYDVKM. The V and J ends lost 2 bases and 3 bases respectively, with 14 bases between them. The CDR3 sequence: CASSLGGTLDKNIQYF. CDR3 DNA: TGTGCCAGCAGTTTAGGGGGAACATTAGACAAAAACATTCAGTACTTC. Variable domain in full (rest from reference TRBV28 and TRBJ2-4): DVKVTQSSRYLVKRTGEKVFLECVQDMDHENMFWYRQDPGLGLRLIYFSYDVKMKEKGDIPEGYSVSREKKERFSLILESASTNQTSMYLCASSLGGTLDKNIQYFGAGTRLSVL.

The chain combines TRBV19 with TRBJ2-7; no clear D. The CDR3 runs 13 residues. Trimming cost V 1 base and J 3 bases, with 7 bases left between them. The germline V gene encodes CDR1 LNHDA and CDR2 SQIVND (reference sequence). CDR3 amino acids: CASSIALLYEQYF. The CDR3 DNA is TGTGCCAGTAGTATAGCCCTCCTCTACGAGCAGTACTTC.

CDR3 bases: TGTGCCAGTAACACCGCCTCCGGCCCCCAGTACTTC. Translated: CASNTASGPQYF. This chain links TRBV19 with TRBJ2-5; D gene unclear. V was trimmed by 7 bases and J by 9 bases, leaving 15 bases between them. The germline gives CDR1 LNHDA, CDR2 SQIVND (reference sequence). The CDR3 has 12 amino acids.

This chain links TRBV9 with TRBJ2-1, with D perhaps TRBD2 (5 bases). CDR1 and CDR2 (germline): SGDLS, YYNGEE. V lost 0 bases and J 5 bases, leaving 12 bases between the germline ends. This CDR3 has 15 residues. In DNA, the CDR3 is TGTGCCAGCAGCGTAGCAAGCGGAAGTAACAATGAGCAGTTCTTC. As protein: CASSVASGSNNEQFF. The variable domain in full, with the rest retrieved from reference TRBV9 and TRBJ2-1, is DSGVTQTPKHLITATGQRVTLRCSPRSGDLSVYWYQQSLDQGLQFLIQYYNGEERAKGNILERFSAQQFPDLHSELNLSSLELGDSALYFCASSVASGSNNEQFFGPGTRLTVL.